This T cell receptor (beta chain) was documented in a study of cytomegalovirus exposure and HLA in healthy donors (dated by TCRdb to the late 2010s). About the investigation overall: An earlier analysis of roughly 570 of the donors reported around 280 Gb of sequence data and approximately 120 million unique TCR beta sequences obtained from approximately 180 million T cells. An early release covering about 600 HLA-typed donors comprised roughly 300 gigabases of sequencing data and 85 million to 100 million unique TCR sequences. Among the roughly 400 genotyped donors, more than 70% belonged to the genetic ancestry cluster associated with self-reported Caucasian donors. The study aimed to test whether cataloging public T cell receptors could reveal signatures of past pathogen exposure. The study profiled the T cell repertoires of some 610 subjects by immunosequencing and related them to cytomegalovirus serostatus. In addition to the first cohort of 666 subjects, a separate validation cohort of 120 different subjects was used. To predict cytomegalovirus infection status, the study combined high-throughput TCR immunosequencing, statistical association of individual TCRs with disease status, and machine learning. A later analysis re-analyzed previously published TCR beta repertoires from 650 to 800 donors and added high-resolution HLA genotyping to study TCR occurrence patterns. Rather than drawing on any new phenotypic data, the later analysis identified candidate immune exposures from TCR beta sequences and the way those sequences occurred across donors. To decide whether each TCR beta V gene segment behaved as functional or pseudogenic, an earlier analysis of some 600 of the donors relied on high-throughput TCR beta sequencing. Alongside the repertoire data, information on donor age, sex, ethnicity and CMV serostatus was compiled. A later genetic analysis took genome-wide SNP genotypes for about 55% of the 666 donors and used that subset as a discovery cohort. Every discovery cohort repertoire had been produced on one sequencing platform. Class I and class II HLA loci were covered by the typing at four-digit resolution. Typing coverage varied by locus: 629-630 donors for A, B, C, DRB1 and DQB1; under 550 for DQA1; about 600 for DPA1; 450 to 480 for DPB1. A few DR-DQ haplotypes were treated as single units for association and clustering because of strong linkage in the cohort. Across 300 to 400 genotyped donors of the cohort, an average of roughly 250,000 unique TCR beta nucleotide sequences per donor were sequenced, and roughly a sixth of those sequences were non-productive.

The cohort was made up of 500 to 850 healthy bone marrow donors. At the time of sampling, every cohort member was nominally healthy, though immune exposures that went unrecorded were likely present. The donor tested CMV seropositive, placing the donor among the 250 to 300 seropositive members of the cohort. A peripheral blood sample was collected from each donor, and TCR beta sequencing was performed on peripheral blood mononuclear cells. Genomic DNA was extracted from the blood cell samples with the Qiagen DNeasy Blood Extraction Kit. Library method: the immunoSEQ multiplex PCR assay. The multiplex PCR relied on a mix of 60 forward primers for TCR Vbeta segments and 13 reverse primers for TCR Jbeta segments. Amplification of the CDR3 region of rearranged TCR beta genes was performed with a multiplex PCR assay on genomic DNA. The amplified TCR beta libraries were sequenced on the Illumina HiSeq System as 87-base-pair reads. The published analysis was carried out like this. Across the 640 or so repertoires, a later analysis counted 80 million or so unique TCR beta chains, roughly 11 million of which were shared by at least two donors. Raw reads were error-corrected and collapsed into unique sequences by a nearest-neighbor algorithm in which closely related sequences were merged to remove PCR and sequencing errors. CDR3 sequences were aligned to IMGT reference sequences to assign V, D and J gene segments. For a sequence to be retained, at least a six-nucleotide match to both a V gene segment and a J gene segment was required. A rearrangement counted as productive if the CDR3 had no stop codons and remained in frame with V and J, and every other rearrangement counted as non-productive. CDR3 was defined by IMGT convention, running from the second conserved V-encoded cysteine to the conserved J-encoded phenylalanine. The earlier analysis of about 500 of the donors excluded sequences that lacked an unambiguous match to a single V gene segment. An earlier analysis of roughly 590 of the donors called V segments functional above 56.7% productive rearrangements and segregating when the between-donor standard deviation exceeded 5%. To diagnose cytomegalovirus status from the catalog of TCR beta chain sequences, a statistical classification framework was built. A later analysis assigned V and J genes by comparing TCR nucleotide sequences with IMGT/GENE-DB human TR gene sequences. The TCRdist pipeline was used in a later analysis to assign CDR3 sequences and most-parsimonious VDJ recombination scenarios. In a later analysis, each TCR beta chain was defined by its CDR3 amino acid sequence together with its V-gene family, and reads lacking a unique V-gene family were excluded. To address suspected cross-contamination and a sequencing artifact, a later analysis removed 592 highly shared, low-generation-probability nucleotide sequences. In a later analysis, a clonal expansion index was calculated for each public chain from normalized within-repertoire ranks of inferred template counts. Generation probabilities in a later analysis came from a VDJ recombination model fitted to out-of-frame rearrangements, and those results were checked against IGoR. In a later analysis, hypergeometric tests were used to score TCR-TCR, TCR-HLA and TCR-CMV co-occurrence, with a repertoire-size bias correction applied to TCR pairs. To estimate false discovery rates, a later analysis permuted the HLA or CMV assignments 20 times. In a later analysis, co-occurring TCRs were grouped using DBSCAN, and TCRdist sequence similarity was added for clustering within HLA-allele-positive subsets. Repertoires with fewer than 30,000 or more than 120,000 public chains, plus five repertoires with anomalous nucleotide sharing, were excluded from co-occurrence clustering. Held by TCRdb, this immuneACCESS table contains in-frame sequences only and omits some clones. Under half of the omission traces to an unresolved V gene where checked; the cause of the rest is unknown. V and J calls and clone size are as listed in that table; D and trimming were resolved from the DNA. The sample has about 150,000 clones on record, 70% to 80% of them singletons. Of the sample, approximately 8% falls within the top ten clones.

As to this clone: No cognate antigen has been identified for it. No per-base quality is available; no much larger clone lies one base away.

Study-level results and caveats: Sequencing depth was assumed to be roughly uniform across donors in the presence/absence analyses, though that assumption may not hold. The classifier was reported to diagnose cytomegalovirus status with high specificity and sensitivity in both the original and validation cohorts. For the cohort, immune exposure information was limited to CMV serostatus. A later analysis found that TCR association rates varied across HLA loci, with DRB1 alleles showing the most associated TCRs and HLA-C alleles the fewest. A later analysis reported that several top co-occurrence clusters appeared linked to parvovirus B19, influenza, CMV and Epstein-Barr virus. Some IMGT-functional V segments, including TRBV6-2 and TRBV6-3, could not be told apart with the 87-base-pair reads, so those segments were excluded. In an earlier analysis of fewer than 700 of the donors, most TCR beta V segments appeared in productive rearrangements about 87% or about 30% of the time, broadly matching IMGT annotations. At a false discovery rate of 0.05, a later analysis linked about 16,000 TCR beta sequences to specific HLA alleles. Compared with equally common non-associated chains, HLA-associated TCR beta chains in a later analysis were more clonally expanded and had lower generation probabilities. In a later analysis, most CMV-associated TCR beta chains were found to appear HLA-restricted, with HLA associations seemingly driven largely by CMV exposure. V-gene and J-gene trimming of TCR beta chains was associated with a missense DCLRE1C variant in a later genetic analysis, and the association was replicated in an independent cohort. The study gave a list of about 150 TCR beta chains associated with cytomegalovirus. It was suggested by the authors that the approach could potentially be generalized to other disease states and immunological phenotypes. The sequencing pipeline was judged likely to have produced a cluster of highly shared sequence variants as a technical artifact. Compared with the 666-donor mean, donors in an Asian-associated ancestry cluster had fewer N-insertions in productive TCRs, according to a later genetic analysis. A few of the identified cytomegalovirus-associated TCR beta chains were confirmed in vitro to be specific for cytomegalovirus antigens. The cohort was sequenced for TCR beta chains only, and without alpha or paired-chain data the features that could be detected were limited. Most TCR sequences were observed very rarely across donors, whereas some public TCRs were present in many individuals. Linkage disequilibrium might explain the correlated functional status among segregating V segments, but an unknown experimental factor could not be excluded. Because counts were too low, roughly 18 rarely observed V segments, including chromosome 9 orphons, were left out of the earlier analysis of 500 to 750 of the donors. Because HLA typing was missing for some donors at each locus, association tests included only the typed subset. A further reported finding was that TCR beta sequences accurately predicted the HLA-A and HLA-B alleles for most subjects in the first cohort. When HLA alleles, especially DR and DQ, strongly co-occurred, TCR associations were difficult to assign to individual alleles.

CDR1 LGHNA and CDR2 YNFKEQ are derived from the germline V gene. Trimming takes 5 bases off V and 1 base off J; junction bases not matched to a gene: 3. The CDR3, cysteine through phenylalanine, is 14 amino acids long. The retained sequence is limited to the CDR3, 42 bases, with the frame set at the first base. The chain couples TRBV4-2 to TRBJ2-5, with 8 bases matching TRBD1. This TCR was recovered from a man aged 30 to 45 in good health and CMV-seropositive. Input material: PBMCs. The CDR3 has the sequence CASSSTGGQETQYF. The DNA sequence is TGTGCCAGCAGCTCTACAGGGGGCCAAGAGACCCAGTACTTC.